This entry lists 19 T cell receptor beta chains sequenced from one sample in a study of monozygotic twins with inflammatory bowel disease. Using the 5' RACE reads, TCRdb records one entry per CDR3 protein without DNA. The sample totals approximately 85,000 distinct CDR3 sequences. Sequencing used blood. All receptors come from a human donor with ulcerative colitis or Crohn's disease, or a healthy co-twin of an affected twin (not recorded which).

The chain has TRBV20-1 and TRBJ2-7; TCRdb proposes TRBD1, but this gene call is untestable without DNA. This CDR3 spans 15 amino acids. Germline V CDR1 and CDR2: DFQATT, SNEGSKA (reference sequence). CDR3 sequence reads: CSARGGESWVYEQYF.

The J gene is TRBJ1-6, the V gene TRBV25-1. This CDR3 is built from 12 residues. The V gene's germline CDR1 is MGHDK and CDR2 SYGVNS. CDR3 in amino acids: CASNQANSPLHF.

The CDR3 protein is CASSSKGMDYEQYF. The rearrangement links TRBV27 to TRBJ2-7. The CDR3 runs to 14 residues. Looked up from germline, CDR1 is MNHEY and CDR2 is SMNVEV (reference sequence).

The rearrangement uses TRBV24-1 and TRBJ2-3. Germline CDR1 reads KGHDR; CDR2 reads SFDVKD. The CDR3 is 14 residues long. CDR3: CATSDQVSTDTQYF.

The rearrangement links TRBV11-3 to TRBJ2-2; TCRdb lists TRBD1, though no DNA is available to test this call. This CDR3 region has 13 residues. Germline V gene data show CDR1 as SGHNT and CDR2 as YENEEA. CDR3 sequence reads: CASSLEGEGELFF.

The chain is built from TRBV7-8 and TRBJ2-1; TCRdb's assignment of TRBD2 cannot be checked, as there is no DNA. This CDR3 has 17 amino acids. Germline V gene lookup returns CDR1 SGHVS and CDR2 FQNEAQ. The CDR3 loop is CASSPGRLAGGRNEQFF.

V gene TRBV7-6 combines with J gene TRBJ2-6; TCRdb selects TRBD2, and the lack of DNA leaves this call unchecked. CDR1 and CDR2 (germline): SGHVS, FNYEAQ. This CDR3 region has 14 residues. The CDR3 sequence: CASRGLSGANVLTF.

This sequence joins TRBV2 and TRBJ2-2; the TCRdb D gene call, TRBD2, has no DNA to confirm it. The CDR3 spans 13 residues. The germline V gene has CDR1 SNHLY and CDR2 FYNNEI. CDR3 loop: CASSEVGGGELFF.

J is TRBJ2-1 and V is TRBV7-2; no DNA is available, so the TRBD1 call from TCRdb remains unchecked. The CDR3 sequence is 14 residues long. Germline V gene data show CDR1 as SGHTA and CDR2 as FQGNSA. CDR3 loop: CASSSGQGAFEQFF.

The rearrangement links TRBV7-2 to TRBJ2-2. Germline assignment: CDR1 SGHTA and CDR2 FQGNSA. The CDR3 loop spans 12 amino acids. CDR3 sequence reads: CASSALAGELFF. Filled out from reference TRBV7-2 and TRBJ2-2, the complete variable domain reads GAGVSQSPSNKVTEKGKDVELRCDPISGHTALYWYRQSLGQGLEFLIYFQGNSAPDKSGLPSDRFSAERTGGSVSTLTIQRTQQEDSAVYLCASSALAGELFFGEGSRLTVL.

The V and J genes are TRBV2 and TRBJ2-5; as DNA is missing, the TRBD1 call by TCRdb cannot be tested. The CDR3 sequence is 15 residues long. Germline V CDR1 and CDR2: SNHLY, FYNNEI. CDR3: CASSEGQGAWETQYF.

The rearrangement uses TRBV7-7 and TRBJ2-2; TCRdb selects TRBD1, and the lack of DNA leaves this call unchecked. The CDR3 sequence is 14 residues long. Germline CDR1 is SSHAT and CDR2 is FNYEAQ (reference sequence). CDR3 loop: CASSPRQGTGELFF.

The chain employs TRBV28 and TRBJ1-6. CDR3 length: 12 amino acids. Germline V gives CDR1 MDHEN, CDR2 SYDVKM. CDR3 sequence: CASRRGDSPLHF.

The V gene is TRBV7-6, the J gene TRBJ2-5; the D gene TCRdb calls, TRBD2, cannot be checked with no DNA. Germline CDR1 SGHVS, CDR2 FNYEAQ. CDR3 length: 17 residues. The CDR3 sequence: CASSFLSGDTYQETQYF.

The rearrangement links TRBV9 to TRBJ2-7; no DNA is available, so the TRBD1 call from TCRdb remains unchecked. This CDR3 comprises 14 residues. CDR1 SGDLS and CDR2 YYNGEE come from the germline V gene. The CDR3 spells CASSITGTAYEQYF.

The CDR3 is CSARLAGTYNEQFF. The chain joins TRBV20-1 to TRBJ2-1; TCRdb calls TRBD2, which cannot be checked without DNA. Germline V gene data show CDR1 as DFQATT and CDR2 as SNEGSKA (reference sequence). This CDR3 contains 14 residues.

This chain joins TRBV9 and TRBJ2-1; as DNA is missing, the TRBD1 call by TCRdb cannot be tested. Germline V gene data show CDR1 as SGDLS and CDR2 as YYNGEE. The CDR3 extends over 14 amino acids. The CDR3 loop reads CASSARRGYNEQFF.

The rearrangement joins TRBV11-1 to TRBJ2-1; TCRdb reports TRBD2, a call that lacks DNA to check it against. Per the germline V gene, CDR1 is SGHAT and CDR2 is FQDESV (reference sequence). This CDR3 is built from 18 residues. Here the CDR3 reads CASSLALMSGGKLDEQFF.

The chain links TRBV27 to TRBJ1-5. Germline CDR1 reads MNHEY; CDR2 reads SMNVEV (reference sequence). The CDR3 spans 13 residues. The CDR3 sequence is CASRSRINQPQHF.